The next 23 T cell receptor beta chains were all read from a single sample in a study of blood T cell repertoires in COVID-19. Produced via immunoSEQ multiplex PCR; TCRdb's table is partial and in-frame only. The table includes some 530,000 clones, 70% to 90% detected once. Sequenced: peripheral blood. These receptors were collected from a human donor in a cohort sampled during active COVID-19.

J is TRBJ2-1 and V is TRBV18; the match to TRBD2 covers 13 bases. V shed 2 bases and J 13 bases; nucleotides not matched to a gene: 2. The germline V gene encodes CDR1 KGHSH and CDR2 LQKENI. CDR3 length: 13 amino acids. The CDR3 is CASSPGTSGTQFF. The CDR3 DNA reads as TGTGCCAGCTCACCAGGGACTAGCGGGACCCAGTTCTTC.

The chain links TRBV5-1 to TRBJ2-2; D is perhaps TRBD2 (5 bases). CDR1 SGHRS and CDR2 YFSETQ come from the germline V gene. The CDR3 runs 16 residues. Trimming stripped 0 bases from V and 6 bases from J, with 15 bases between. The CDR3 nucleotides read TGCGCCAGCAGCTTGGCCGAGGGCACGCGGGCCGGGGAGCTGTTTTTT. Translating it yields CASSLAEGTRAGELFF.

This clone was counted a few times. V usage is TRBV28 and J usage is TRBJ1-5, with TRBD1 matching over 8 bases. CDR3 length equals 14 residues. V dropped 6 bases and J dropped 4; count of bases not matched to a gene: 5. CDR1 and CDR2 from the germline V gene are MDHEN and SYDVKM. CDR3 in amino acids: CASRPDRVNQPQHF. The CDR3 nucleotides read TGTGCCAGCAGGCCGGACAGGGTTAATCAGCCCCAGCATTTT.

The CDR3 DNA is TGTGCCAGAGGAGAGGCCCACCCGGTCAGTAATGGCTACACCTTC. This encodes CARGEAHPVSNGYTF. V usage is TRBV5-3 and J usage is TRBJ1-2; D is unresolved. TRBV5-3 qualifies as an ORF whose function is uncertain. The CDR3 has 15 amino acids. V was cut by 7 bases and J by 6 bases, with 22 bases left in between.

The V call is TRBV28, the J call TRBJ2-5, with D possibly TRBD2 on 6 matching bases. Germline V gives CDR1 MDHEN, CDR2 SYDVKM. V dropped 7 bases and J dropped 5 bases, with 14 bases sitting between them. The CDR3 loop spans 13 amino acids. The CDR3 bases are TGTGCCAGCAACGGGGGATCTAAGGAGACCCAGTACTTC. Translated, it gives CASNGGSKETQYF.

The rearrangement uses TRBV7-8 and TRBJ1-2, with 7 bases fitting TRBD1. Losses at the gene ends were 1 base for V and 9 bases for J; bases not matched to a gene: 2. The CDR3 is made up of 12 amino acids. The germline CDR1 and CDR2 sequences are SGHVS and FQNEAQ. The CDR3 coding sequence is TGTGCCAGCAGCTTAGGACAGGGCAGCTACACCTTC. It encodes CASSLGQGSYTF.

The J gene is TRBJ2-7, the V gene TRBV19; 7 nucleotides line up with TRBD2. Germline assignment: CDR1 LNHDA and CDR2 SQIVND (reference sequence). CDR3 size: 13 residues. V was clipped by 6 bases and J by 6 bases; unmatched bases: 8. CDR3: CASSRGRGLEQYF. For the CDR3, the DNA is TGTGCCAGTAGCCGGGGGAGGGGCCTCGAGCAGTACTTC.

CDR3 amino acids: CASSPQGTGEAAFF. CDR3 DNA sequence: TGTGCCAGCTCACCTCAGGGGACAGGGGAGGCCGCTTTCTTT. The chain combines TRBV18 with TRBJ1-1, with 10 bases identical to TRBD1. The CDR3 length is 14 residues. Germline loops: CDR1 KGHSH, CDR2 LQKENI. The junction had 9 bases not matched to a gene; V was cut back by 3 bases and J by 11 bases.

The genes are TRBV1 and TRBJ2-7; the table's D gene call, TRBD2, was not cross checked with the DNA. TRBV1 is labeled a pseudogene. The CDR3 length is 15 residues. The CDR3, as DNA: TGCACCAGCAGCCAAGAACGGGCGGGTAACTACGAGCAGTACTTC. It translates to CTSSQERAGNYEQYF.

Here the CDR3 reads CASSGLLNTGELFF. CDR3 nucleotide sequence: TGTGCCAGCAGTGGCCTACTCAACACCGGGGAGCTGTTTTTT. The chain has TRBV25-1 and TRBJ2-2; no clear D. The CDR3 is 14 amino acids. Germline-derived CDR1 and CDR2 are MGHDK and SYGVNS. V dropped 4 bases and J dropped 2 bases, with 8 bases sitting between them.

Turning to this clone: The same CDR3 is also encoded by other DNA sequences in this sample. The chain is built from TRBV6-5 and TRBJ2-1; 10 positions match TRBD2. The CDR3 consists of 15 residues. V trimming: 6 bases; J trimming: 4 bases; junction bases outside the gene matches: 6. Germline V lookup: CDR1 MNHEY, CDR2 SVGAGI. Written as DNA, the CDR3 is TGTGCCAGCAGCCTGACTAGCGGGCCGTACAATGAGCAGTTCTTC. This sequence encodes CASSLTSGPYNEQFF.

The V call is TRBV6-5, the J call TRBJ2-5, with 8 bases matching TRBD2. V was pared by 4 bases and J by 4 bases, with 5 bases of the junction left unmatched. The CDR3 runs to 14 residues. The germline V gene encodes CDR1 MNHEY and CDR2 SVGAGI. The CDR3 is CASSSRLARETQYF. The CDR3 DNA sequence: TGTGCCAGCAGTTCAAGACTAGCGAGAGAGACCCAGTACTTC.

V gene TRBV25-1 combines with J gene TRBJ1-2; D remains ambiguous. The CDR3 covers 13 residues. CDR1 MGHDK and CDR2 SYGVNS come from the germline V gene. Trimming took 6 bases from V and 0 from J, leaving 8 bases between them. CDR3 sequence reads: CASRLSPNYGYTF. The CDR3 DNA reads as TGTGCCAGCAGGCTCAGTCCTAACTATGGCTACACCTTC.

The genes are TRBV6-5 and TRBJ2-3; TRBD1 matches 10 bases. V was pared by 7 bases and J by 9 bases, with 7 bases of the junction left unmatched. The V gene's germline CDR1 is MNHEY and CDR2 SVGAGI. The CDR3 length is 13 residues. DNA of the CDR3: TGTGCCAGCACCCCCGGGACAGGGGTGACGCAGTATTTT. Protein product: CASTPGTGVTQYF.

J is TRBJ2-1 and V is TRBV15; weak D call: TRBD2 (7 bases). V shed 8 bases and J shed 4 bases, with 15 bases lying between them. CDR1 and CDR2 from the germline V gene are LNHNV and YYDKDF (reference sequence). CDR3 length equals 14 residues. CDR3 sequence: CATGGGTQYNEQFF. In nucleotides, the CDR3 is TGTGCCACCGGGGGGGGCACCCAATACAATGAGCAGTTCTTC.

The chain has TRBV19 and TRBJ1-1, with D unresolved. This CDR3 is built from 13 residues. Trimming shortened V by 7 bases and J by 3 bases, and 12 bases separated the two germline ends. Germline V lookup: CDR1 LNHDA, CDR2 SQIVND (reference sequence). DNA of the CDR3: TGTGCCAGTACCAACACCCGGGACACTGAAGCTTTCTTT. Its protein is CASTNTRDTEAFF.

This clone was seen once. The chain couples TRBV12-3 or TRBV12-4 to TRBJ2-1; D is ambiguous. V was cut by 5 bases and J by 4 bases, with 9 bases left in between. CDR3 length equals 13 residues. CDR3 in DNA: TGTGCCAGCAGTCCCCTGCGATACAATGAGCAGTTCTTC. This translates into CASSPLRYNEQFF.

The chain combines TRBV12-5 with TRBJ1-5; D is perhaps TRBD1 (6 bases). Germline assignment: CDR1 LGHNT and CDR2 FRNRAP. The CDR3 has 18 amino acids. Trimming removed 3 bases at V and 2 bases at J, with 20 bases between. CDR3 DNA: TGTGCTAGTGGTTTAGACGCAAAAACAGGGAGGGGCAATCAGCCCCAGCATTTT. Its protein is CASGLDAKTGRGNQPQHF.

V usage is TRBV6-5 and J usage is TRBJ1-1, with no clear D. V shed 6 bases and J shed 1 base, with 12 bases lying between them. The germline gives CDR1 MNHEY, CDR2 SVGAGI. This CDR3 has 14 amino acids. CDR3 protein: CASRGGRENTEAFF. CDR3 in DNA: TGTGCCAGCAGAGGAGGGAGGGAGAACACTGAAGCTTTCTTT.

The gene calls are TRBV6-4 and TRBJ1-4, with 10 bases aligning to TRBD1. CDR3 length equals 16 residues. CDR1 and CDR2 from the germline V gene are MRHNA and SNTAGT. Trimming at V came to 3 bases and at J to 8 bases, leaving 9 bases not matched to a gene. CDR3 in amino acids: CASSDLPGQGTEKLFF. Here the CDR3 DNA reads TGTGCCAGCAGTGATCTCCCGGGACAGGGGACGGAAAAACTGTTTTTT.

The chain uses TRBV5-1 and TRBJ1-5; possible D gene TRBD1, 6 bases. V was clipped by 0 bases and J by 4 bases, with 11 bases between them. This CDR3 spans 15 amino acids. Germline-derived CDR1 and CDR2 are SGHRS and YFSETQ. The CDR3 protein is CASSLVGGPNQPQHF. The DNA for the CDR3 is TGCGCCAGCAGCTTGGTGGGGGGGCCAAATCAGCCCCAGCATTTT.

The chain joins TRBV19 to TRBJ2-1; 14 bases agree with TRBD2. Germline trimming cut 3 bases from V and 0 bases from J; bases unmatched to any gene: 16. The germline CDR1 and CDR2 sequences are LNHDA and SQIVND (reference sequence). The CDR3 loop spans 22 amino acids. The DNA of the CDR3 is TGTGCCAGTAGTATTAGGCAGGGCCCGGGACTAGCGGGGGCCCTCTCCTACAATGAGCAGTTCTTC. Translation: CASSIRQGPGLAGALSYNEQFF.

Here the CDR3 DNA reads TGCAGCGTCGGTGGACGGGGAACTAATGAAAAACTGTTTTTT. Translating gives CSVGGRGTNEKLFF. The rearrangement joins TRBV29-1 to TRBJ1-4; D remains unclear. The CDR3 is made up of 14 amino acids. The ends were cut back, 6 bases at V and 1 base at J, with 12 bases in the middle. Germline assignment: CDR1 SQVTM and CDR2 ANQGSEA.